These T cell receptor beta chains were read from a single sample in a study of CD8 T cells in Susac syndrome. One entry per CDR3 protein, called by TCRdb with MiXCR from the immunoSEQ multiplex PCR reads. In the table there are under 200,000 distinct CDR3 sequences, roughly 95% of which are singletons. The sequenced material came from CD8+ T cells from PBMCs. These receptors were taken from a human donor with multiple sclerosis. Each CDR3 is given with its conserved first and last residue. D genes are given only for firm matches. The listing skips clone size in some rows; elsewhere it reads once, few, many or a size class.

TRBJ2-1,TRBV18,TRBD2,.,TGTGCCAGCTCACCAATCGGGGGCGAAAGCGGGGGGTCGGATAATGAGCAGTTCTTC,CASSPIGGESGGSDNEQFF
TRBJ2-7,TRBV20-1,.,.,TGCAGTGCTCTCTCGGGGTCCTCCTACGAGCAGTACTTC,CSALSGSSYEQYF
TRBJ2-7,TRBV20-1,.,once,TGCAGTGCTAGAGATACTAGAAAGAGCTACGAGCAGTACTTC,CSARDTRKSYEQYF
TRBJ2-3,TRBV7-8,TRBD2,.,TGTGCCAGCAGCTTACACTTAGCGGGGGGCACAGATACGCAGTATTTT,CASSLHLAGGTDTQYF
TRBJ2-1,TRBV5-1,TRBD2,.,TGCGCCAGCAGCCCGAGCGGGGGGTTCAATGAGCAGTTCTTC,CASSPSGGFNEQFF
TRBJ2-4,TRBV6-5,.,once,TGTGCCAGCAGGTCAACAAAAAACATTCAGTACTTC,CASRSTKNIQYF
TRBJ2-7,TRBV20-1,.,.,TGCAGTGCCGGTTCTACTAGGTTTGACGAGCAGTACTTC,CSAGSTRFDEQYF
TRBJ2-1,TRBV20-1,TRBD2,.,TGCAGTGCTAGCGGGGAAGCGGGAGTTTGGCCTTGGTTCTTC,CSASGEAGVWPWFF
TRBJ2-3,TRBV27,.,.,TGTGCCAGCAGTTCGTGGACTGCCTTAGATACGCAGTATTTT,CASSSWTALDTQYF
TRBJ1-1,TRBV28,.,.,TGTGCCAGCACTACAGGCACTGAAGCTTTCTTT,CASTTGTEAFF
TRBJ1-2,TRBV29-1,TRBD1,.,TGCAGCGTTCAGGCGACAGGGAACTATGGCTACACCTTC,CSVQATGNYGYTF
TRBJ1-4,TRBV5-1,TRBD1,.,TGCGCCAGCAGCTTGGACAGGGGGGGCGAAAAACTGTTTTTT,CASSLDRGGEKLFF
TRBJ2-1,TRBV28,.,.,TGTGCCAGCAAACGACAGGGAGGATATGAGCAGTTCTTC,CASKRQGGYEQFF
TRBJ2-1,TRBV5-1,.,.,TGCGCCAGCAGCTTGCAGACTGCACAGGGAGAGCAGTTCTTC,CASSLQTAQGEQFF
TRBJ1-5,TRBV20-1,.,once,TGCAGTGCCACACCCGGCAGCAATCAGCCCCAGCATTTT,CSATPGSNQPQHF
TRBJ2-7,TRBV4-1,TRBD2,.,TGCGCCAGCAGCCCGAGCGGACTAGCGGGGACACCCTACGAGCAGTACTTC,CASSPSGLAGTPYEQYF
TRBJ2-2,TRBV9,TRBD2,.,TGTGCCAGCAGGGGACTAGCGGGGGGTCAACCGAACACCGGGGAGCTGTTTTTT,CASRGLAGGQPNTGELFF
TRBJ2-5,TRBV4-1,.,once,TGCGCCAGCAGCCAAGCAGCGGCAGACCTTCAGGGGGAGACCCAGTACTTC,CASSQAAADLQGETQYF
TRBJ2-3,TRBV25-1,.,.,TGTGCCAGCAGTGAGCGGGGAGATACGCAGTATTTT,CASSERGDTQYF
TRBJ2-3,TRBV27,.,.,TGTGCCAGCAGTTCCCGTGGGGCGGATTCCGATACGCAGTATTTT,CASSSRGADSDTQYF
TRBJ1-1,TRBV4-1,.,.,TGCGCCAGCAGCCAGGGGGCTTCGGTAACTGAAGCTTTCTTT,CASSQGASVTEAFF
TRBJ1-1,TRBV27,.,.,TGTGCCAGCAGTGGGGACCGCCTAACTGAAGCTTTCTTT,CASSGDRLTEAFF
TRBJ1-1,TRBV28,.,.,TGTGCCAGCAGTTTAAGTCGGACTGAAGCTTTCTTT,CASSLSRTEAFF
TRBJ2-3,TRBV20-1,.,.,TGCAGTGCTAGCGTGGGGGGGCCCACAGATACGCAGTATTTT,CSASVGGPTDTQYF
TRBJ2-7,TRBV28,.,.,TGTGCCAGCTGGGACACGGGGACCTACGAGCAGTACTTC,CASWDTGTYEQYF
TRBJ2-6,TRBV29-1,.,once,TGCAGCGTTGTGGGGGCAGACCACTCTGGGGCCAACGTCCTGACTTTC,CSVVGADHSGANVLTF
TRBJ1-1,TRBV4-1,.,once,TGCGCCAGCAGCCAAAAGGCAGGGGAAGCTTTCTTT,CASSQKAGEAFF
TRBJ1-5,TRBV18,.,.,TGTGCCAGCTCACCACTGTCAAACCAGCCCCAGCATTTT,CASSPLSNQPQHF
TRBJ1-4,TRBV6-1,.,.,TGTGCCAGCAGTGAACTCTGGGCCGATGATGAAAAACTGTTTTTT,CASSELWADDEKLFF
TRBJ1-1,TRBV9,.,.,TGTGCCAGCAGCCCCGCAAGAGGTGCTTTCTTT,CASSPARGAFF
TRBJ1-1,TRBV6-5,TRBD1,once,TGTGCCAGCAGCTCCGGACAGGGATGGAACACTGAAGCTTTCTTT,CASSSGQGWNTEAFF
TRBJ2-7,TRBV7-9,.,.,TGTGCCAGCAGCCGCCCGGGGGTAGCGGATTCCTACGAGCAGTACTTC,CASSRPGVADSYEQYF
TRBJ1-5,TRBV3-1,.,.,TGTGCCAGCAGCCAAGATATCGAGCAGCCCCAGCATTTT,CASSQDIEQPQHF
TRBJ1-2,TRBV6-6,.,.,TGTGCCAGCAGTTATGGCGCAGTAGTTAACTATGGCTACACCTTC,CASSYGAVVNYGYTF
TRBJ2-7,TRBV27,TRBD1,.,TGTGCCAGCAGTTTATTCCCAGGGGGCGAGCAGTACTTC,CASSLFPGGEQYF
TRBJ1-1,TRBV2,.,once,TGTGCCAGCATTGGGGGAATAACTGAAGCTTTCTTT,CASIGGITEAFF
TRBJ2-2,TRBV14,.,few,TGTGCCAGCAGCCAACTCCGGGGCTACGGGGAGCTGTTTTTT,CASSQLRGYGELFF
TRBJ2-7,TRBV5-1,TRBD1,.,TGCGCCAGCAGCCCAAACAGGGGTCCCTACGAGCAGTACTTC,CASSPNRGPYEQYF
TRBJ2-7,TRBV15,.,.,TGTGCCACCAGCAGAGAACGGCACAGGGACTACGAGCAGTACTTC,CATSRERHRDYEQYF
TRBJ1-6,TRBV14,TRBD1,.,TGTGCCAGCAGCCAAGAGGATACAGGGGTTTGGGGCTCACCCCTCCACTTT,CASSQEDTGVWGSPLHF
TRBJ2-7,TRBV4-1,.,.,TGCGCCAGCAGCCAAGTCCAGGGGGGGAACGAGCAGTACTTC,CASSQVQGGNEQYF
TRBJ2-1,TRBV27,TRBD2,.,TGTGCCAGCAGTTTACATGGGACTAGGGGGATGGGTGAGCAGTTCTTC,CASSLHGTRGMGEQFF
TRBJ2-7,TRBV13,.,.,TGTGCCAGCAGCTCTTACATCGGCGAGCAGTACTTC,CASSSYIGEQYF
TRBJ1-5,TRBV20-1,.,.,TGCAGTGCTAGAGTGGGCCGGGGACGGAGCAATCAGCCCCAGCATTTT,CSARVGRGRSNQPQHF
TRBJ1-5,TRBV20-1,.,.,TGCAGTGCTAGAGATCTCAGGGAGCTGGGCAATCAGCCCCAGCATTTT,CSARDLRELGNQPQHF
TRBJ2-1,TRBV3-1,.,.,TGTGCCAGCAGTCTAGACAGTTCACTGTACAATGAGCAGTTCTTC,CASSLDSSLYNEQFF
TRBJ2-3,TRBV24-1,.,.,TGTGCCATTGGGGTTGGAGATACGCAGTATTTT,CAIGVGDTQYF
TRBJ1-5,TRBV27,.,.,TGTGCCAGCAGTTTATCCAGGGCCAATCAGCCCCAGCATTTT,CASSLSRANQPQHF
TRBJ2-1,TRBV29-1,TRBD2,.,TGCAGCGTTGGAGTCAGGAGGGCAGCCGGGACTAGCGGGAGGGCCCATAATGAGCAGTTCTTC,CSVGVRRAAGTSGRAHNEQFF
TRBJ2-7,TRBV27,.,.,TGTGCCAGCAGTTTGTCTCCTTCCTACGAGCAGTACTTC,CASSLSPSYEQYF
TRBJ2-5,TRBV13,.,.,TGTGCCAGTGAAGGCCGAACCGCGGGGACCCAGTACTTC,CASEGRTAGTQYF
TRBJ2-7,TRBV27,TRBD2,.,TGTGCCAGCAGCCTAGCTAGCGGGGCCTACGAGCAGTACTTC,CASSLASGAYEQYF